This TCR beta chain was sequenced in a study of cytomegalovirus exposure and HLA in healthy donors (dated by TCRdb to the late 2010s). About the investigation overall: In an earlier analysis of 550 to 750 of the donors, under 300 Gb of sequence data and 117 million unique TCR beta sequences from 150 million to 200 million T cells were reported. An early release covering 500 to 750 HLA-typed donors comprised about 310 gigabases of sequencing data and about 90 million unique TCR sequences. Among the approximately 400 genotyped donors, around 81% belonged to the genetic ancestry cluster associated with self-reported Caucasian donors. The study aimed to test whether cataloging public T cell receptors could reveal signatures of past pathogen exposure. The study used immunosequencing to profile the T cell repertoires of several hundred subjects and linked those repertoires to cytomegalovirus serostatus. In addition to the first cohort of around 670 subjects, a separate validation cohort of around 110 different subjects was used. The study combined high-throughput TCR immunosequencing, statistical association of individual TCRs with disease status, and machine learning to predict cytomegalovirus infection status. A later analysis re-analyzed previously published TCR beta repertoires from roughly 600 donors and added high-resolution HLA genotyping to study TCR occurrence patterns. The later analysis used no new phenotypic data to find candidate immune exposures, relying instead on TCR beta sequences and their occurrence across donors. An earlier analysis of some 500 of the donors applied high-throughput TCR beta sequencing to assess whether each TCR beta V gene segment acted as functional or pseudogenic. Donor age, sex, ethnicity and CMV serostatus were compiled alongside the repertoire data. In a later genetic analysis, genome-wide SNP genotypes for 398 of the 666 donors were used, and that subset was treated as a discovery cohort. All discovery cohort repertoires had been generated using a single sequencing platform. Class I and class II HLA loci were covered by the typing at four-digit resolution. Typing coverage varied by locus: roughly 620-640 donors for A, B, C, DRB1 and DQB1; more than 500 for DQA1; 606 for DPA1; around 450 for DPB1. Four to six DR-DQ haplotypes were handled as single units for association and clustering, since linkage in the cohort was strong. On average, approximately 250,000 unique TCR beta nucleotide sequences were sequenced per donor among fewer than 500 genotyped donors of the cohort, with roughly 18% of those sequences being non-productive. Summary of the overall study and its limitations: Most TCR sequences were seen in very few donors, while some public TCRs were found in many individuals. Specific HLA alleles were associated with roughly 17,000 TCR beta sequences at a false discovery rate of 0.05 in a later analysis. In vitro tests confirmed that a few of the cytomegalovirus-associated TCR beta chains recognize cytomegalovirus antigens. The cohort was sequenced for TCR beta chains only, and without alpha or paired-chain data the features that could be detected were limited. A further reported finding was that TCR beta sequences accurately predicted the HLA-A and HLA-B alleles for most subjects in the first cohort. A later analysis reported that several top co-occurrence clusters appeared linked to parvovirus B19, influenza, CMV and Epstein-Barr virus. A total of roughly 160 TCR beta chains were listed by the study as associated with cytomegalovirus. In a later analysis, HLA-associated TCR beta chains showed more clonal expansion and lower generation probabilities than non-associated chains that were equally common. Because HLA typing was unavailable for some donors at each locus, only the typed subset was used in association tests. Immune exposure information for the cohort was limited to CMV serostatus. In an earlier analysis of approximately 590 of the donors, most TCR beta V segments appeared in productive rearrangements about 87% or about 30% of the time, broadly matching IMGT annotations. A later genetic analysis reported fewer N-insertions in productive TCRs among donors in an Asian-associated ancestry cluster than the approximately 700-donor mean. V-gene and J-gene trimming of TCR beta chains was associated with a missense DCLRE1C variant in a later genetic analysis, and the association was replicated in an independent cohort. A group of highly shared sequence variants was considered likely to be a technical artifact of the sequencing pipeline. The classifier was reported to diagnose cytomegalovirus status with high specificity and sensitivity in both the original cohort and the validation cohort. Some IMGT-functional V segments, including TRBV6-2 and TRBV6-3, could not be distinguished by the 87-base-pair reads and were therefore excluded. Linkage disequilibrium might explain the correlated functional status among segregating V segments, but an unknown experimental factor could not be ruled out. Roughly uniform sequencing depth across donors was assumed in presence/absence analyses, although this assumption may not hold. It was suggested by the authors that the approach could potentially be generalized to other disease states and immunological phenotypes. Because counts were too low, around 18 rarely observed V segments, including chromosome 9 orphons, were left out of the earlier analysis of some 600 of the donors. A later analysis found that TCR association rates varied across HLA loci, with DRB1 alleles showing the most associated TCRs and HLA-C alleles the fewest. In a later analysis, most CMV-associated TCR beta chains were found to appear HLA-restricted, with HLA associations seemingly driven largely by CMV exposure. When HLA alleles, especially DR and DQ, strongly co-occurred, attributing TCR associations to individual alleles was difficult.

CDR1 and CDR2 are drawn from the germline V gene: SGHTA, FQGNSA. Measured from the cysteine to the phenylalanine, the CDR3 is 18 residues long. Only CDR3 DNA remains: 54 bases, in frame from the first base. V and J are trimmed by 0 bases and 2 bases, and the gene matches miss 8 bases of the junction. In total, just over 650 healthy bone marrow donors made up the cohort. All cohort members were sampled while nominally healthy, although unrecorded immune exposures were likely present. The donor was CMV seropositive and belonged to the group of about 290 seropositive cohort members. A peripheral blood sample was provided by each donor, and peripheral blood mononuclear cells were used for TCR beta sequencing. The Qiagen DNeasy Blood Extraction Kit was used to extract genomic DNA from the blood cell samples. The method was the immunoSEQ multiplex PCR assay. For the multiplex PCR, a mixture combining 60 forward primers for TCR Vbeta segments and 13 reverse primers for TCR Jbeta segments was used. Amplification of the CDR3 region of rearranged TCR beta genes was performed with a multiplex PCR assay on genomic DNA. The amplified TCR beta libraries were sequenced on the Illumina HiSeq System as 87-base-pair reads. From the authors' description of their analysis: A later analysis tallied some 79 million unique TCR beta chains across the 600 to 700 repertoires, and around 10 million of those chains were shared by two or more donors. Raw reads were error-corrected and collapsed into unique sequences by a nearest-neighbor algorithm in which closely related sequences were merged to remove PCR and sequencing errors. Alignment of CDR3 sequences to IMGT reference sequences was used to assign V, D and J gene segments. For a sequence to be retained, at least a six-nucleotide match to both a V gene segment and a J gene segment was required. Rearrangements were classified as productive when the CDR3 lacked stop codons and remained in frame with V and J, and all other rearrangements were classified as non-productive. Following IMGT convention, CDR3 was defined as the stretch from the second conserved V-encoded cysteine to the conserved J-encoded phenylalanine. Sequences without an unambiguous match to a single V gene segment were excluded from the earlier analysis of about 640 of the donors. An earlier analysis of some 500 of the donors classified V segments as functional when productive rearrangements were above 56.7% and as segregating when the standard deviation between donors was above 5%. A statistical classification framework was developed to diagnose cytomegalovirus status using the catalog of TCR beta chain sequences. In a later analysis, V and J genes were assigned by comparing TCR nucleotide sequences against IMGT/GENE-DB human TR gene sequences. A later analysis assigned CDR3 sequences and most-parsimonious VDJ recombination scenarios with the TCRdist pipeline. In a later analysis, each TCR beta chain was defined by its CDR3 amino acid sequence together with its V-gene family, and reads without a unique V-gene family were excluded. As a way to deal with suspected cross-contamination and a sequencing artifact, a later analysis dropped under 600 nucleotide sequences that were highly shared and had low generation probability. In a later analysis, a clonal expansion index for each public chain was calculated from normalized within-repertoire ranks of inferred template counts. Generation probabilities in a later analysis came from a VDJ recombination model fitted to out-of-frame rearrangements, and those results were checked against IGoR. Hypergeometric tests were used in a later analysis to score TCR-TCR, TCR-HLA and TCR-CMV co-occurrence, with a repertoire-size bias correction applied to the TCR pairs. In a later analysis, false discovery rates were estimated by permuting HLA or CMV assignments 20 times. In a later analysis, co-occurring TCRs were grouped using DBSCAN, with TCRdist sequence similarity added in when clustering inside HLA-allele-positive subsets. Co-occurrence clustering excluded repertoires with fewer than 30,000 or more than 120,000 public chains, plus five with anomalous nucleotide sharing. TCRdb holds this immuneACCESS table with in-frame rearrangements only. Some clones are missing; in checked studies, unresolved V genes explain under half, and the rest has no known cause. V, J and clone size derive from that table, while D and trimming were established from the DNA sequence. The sample includes about 130,000 clones, with roughly 80% observed a single time. More than 3% of the sample is held by the ten biggest clonotypes.

Comment on this clone: It lacks a known antigen. No base qualities exist here, and no much larger clone lies one base off it.

Sequencing used PBMCs. The TCR was taken from a man younger than 35 in good health and CMV-seropositive. In this chain, TRBV7-2 is recombined with TRBJ2-3, and TRBD2 aligns with 10 junction nucleotides. DNA sequence: TGTGCCAGCAGCTTAGCGCTTCAGCGGGGGGGCCCCACAGATACGCAGTATTTT. It is translated as CASSLALQRGGPTDTQYF.